This T cell receptor (beta chain) was found in a study of Graves' ophthalmopathy and Graves' hyperthyroidism. Unmatched junction bases numbered 7, after V lost 1 base and J lost 5 bases. Germline-derived CDR1 and CDR2 are SGHTA and FQGNSA. This CDR3 region has 16 residues. In its sample, this clonotype was seen many times. RNA transcripts were the source from which TCR beta CDR3 regions were amplified. RT-PCR in the first round used HTBI primers; a second-round multiplex PCR followed. TCRdb processed the multiplex PCR reads anew with MiXCR; each CDR3 protein has one entry. The sample has about 500,000 distinct CDR3 sequences, 13% to 15% seen once.

The TCR was taken from a woman under 40 with Graves' ophthalmopathy. The chain recombines TRBV7-2 with TRBJ2-4; TRBD2 agrees at 8 bases. The source material was blood. This CDR3 reads CASSLVGSGTQNIQYF. CDR3 sequence (DNA): TGTGCCAGCAGCTTAGTAGGTAGCGGGACCCAAAACATTCAGTACTTC.